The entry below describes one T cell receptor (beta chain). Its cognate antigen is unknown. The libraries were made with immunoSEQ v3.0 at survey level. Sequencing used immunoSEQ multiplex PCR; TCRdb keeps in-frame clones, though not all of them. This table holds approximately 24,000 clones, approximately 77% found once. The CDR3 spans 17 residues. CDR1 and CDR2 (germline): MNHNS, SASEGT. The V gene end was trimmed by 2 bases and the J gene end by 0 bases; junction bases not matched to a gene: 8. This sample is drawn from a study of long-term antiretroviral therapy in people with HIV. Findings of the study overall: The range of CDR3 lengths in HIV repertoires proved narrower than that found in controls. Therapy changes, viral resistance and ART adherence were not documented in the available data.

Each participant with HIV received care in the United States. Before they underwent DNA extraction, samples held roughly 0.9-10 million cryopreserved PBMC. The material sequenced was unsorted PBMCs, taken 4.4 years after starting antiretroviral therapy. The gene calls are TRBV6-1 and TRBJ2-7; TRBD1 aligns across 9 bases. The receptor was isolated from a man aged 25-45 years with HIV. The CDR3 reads CASSELGQGGPSYEQYF. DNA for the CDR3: TGTGCCAGCAGTGAACTGGGACAGGGAGGACCCTCCTACGAGCAGTACTTC.